A single sample gave rise to the 5 T cell receptor beta chains below, sequenced in a study of blood T cell repertoires in COVID-19. The method was immunoSEQ multiplex PCR; TCRdb's version includes in-frame clones alone and lacks a portion of them. Of 300,000 to 450,000 clones listed, around nine tenths were seen once; the top ten hold over 1%. The sample taken for sequencing was PBMCs or T cells enriched from blood (not recorded which). These receptors were taken from a woman in her thirties who had been exposed to COVID-19.

This chain links TRBV3-1 (or the pseudogene TRBV3-2) with TRBJ2-1; maybe TRBD2 (6 bases). Germline CDR1 LGHDT, CDR2 YNNKEL (reference sequence). V dropped 4 bases and J dropped 9 bases, with 10 bases sitting between them. This CDR3 has 12 amino acids. CDR3 sequence (DNA): TGTGCCAGCAGCCCGACTAGGTCTGAGCAGTTCTTC. This codes for CASSPTRSEQFF.

This clone was seen a handful of times. The rearrangement links TRBV3-1 (or the pseudogene TRBV3-2) to TRBJ1-5, with 7 positions matching TRBD1. The CDR3 consists of 14 residues. Germline V lookup: CDR1 LGHDT, CDR2 YNNKEL (reference sequence). J was trimmed by 6 bases and V by 1 base; bases with no gene match: 3. Written as DNA, the CDR3 is TGTGCCAGCAGCCAAGGACAGGGTGGTCAGCCCCAGCATTTT. Translated, it gives CASSQGQGGQPQHF.

A remark on this clone: An end of the junction does not agree with germline; a read error may underlie this. The rearrangement uses TRBV7-9 and TRBJ2-7; 8 bases are shared with TRBD1. The CDR3 length is 14 residues. From germline, CDR1 is SEHNR and CDR2 FQNEAQ (reference sequence). The CDR3 sequence: CASSLALDRGLRHF. The CDR3 nucleotides read TGTGCCAGCAGCTTAGCCCTTGACAGGGGCCTTCGCCACTTC.

This clone was seen once. The chain carries TRBV18 and TRBJ2-5; 7 bases are shared with TRBD2. The germline CDR1 and CDR2 sequences are KGHSH and LQKENI. CDR3 length: 13 residues. J was trimmed by 4 bases and V by 1 base; bases with no gene match: 0. Here the CDR3 reads CASSPRGGETQYF. The DNA of the CDR3 is TGTGCCAGCTCACCACGGGGGGGAGAGACCCAGTACTTC.

This clone occurred once. V is TRBV7-9 and J is TRBJ2-3, with 7 bases matching TRBD1. V lost 5 bases and J lost 8; bases outside the gene matches: 4. CDR1 SEHNR and CDR2 FQNEAQ come from the germline V gene (reference sequence). The CDR3 consists of 12 residues. This CDR3 is CASSPGQTTQYF. CDR3 DNA: TGTGCCAGCAGCCCGGGACAGACTACGCAGTATTTT.